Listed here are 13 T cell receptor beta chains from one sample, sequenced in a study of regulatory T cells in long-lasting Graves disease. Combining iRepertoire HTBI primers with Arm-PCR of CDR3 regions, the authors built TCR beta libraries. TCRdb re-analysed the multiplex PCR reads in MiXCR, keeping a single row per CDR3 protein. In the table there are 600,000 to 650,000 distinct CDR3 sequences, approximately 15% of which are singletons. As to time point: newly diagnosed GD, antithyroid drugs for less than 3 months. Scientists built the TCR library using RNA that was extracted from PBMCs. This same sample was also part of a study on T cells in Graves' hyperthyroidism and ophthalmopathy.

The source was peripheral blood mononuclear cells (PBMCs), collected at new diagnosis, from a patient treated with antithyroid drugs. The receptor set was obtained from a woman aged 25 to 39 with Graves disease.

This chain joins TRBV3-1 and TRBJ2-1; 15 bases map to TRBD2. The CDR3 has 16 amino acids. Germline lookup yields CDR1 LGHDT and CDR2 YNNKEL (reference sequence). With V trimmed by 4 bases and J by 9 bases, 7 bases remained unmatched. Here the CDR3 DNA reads TGTGCCAGCAGCCCGGGGACTAGCGGGAGGTTCGGTGAGCAGTTCTTC. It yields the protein CASSPGTSGRFGEQFF.

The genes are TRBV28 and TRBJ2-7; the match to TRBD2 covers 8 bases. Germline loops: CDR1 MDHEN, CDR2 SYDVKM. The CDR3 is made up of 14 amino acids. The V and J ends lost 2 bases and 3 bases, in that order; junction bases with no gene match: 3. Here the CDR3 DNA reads TGTGCCAGCAGTTTAAACCTAGCGGGCTACGAGCAGTACTTC. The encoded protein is CASSLNLAGYEQYF.

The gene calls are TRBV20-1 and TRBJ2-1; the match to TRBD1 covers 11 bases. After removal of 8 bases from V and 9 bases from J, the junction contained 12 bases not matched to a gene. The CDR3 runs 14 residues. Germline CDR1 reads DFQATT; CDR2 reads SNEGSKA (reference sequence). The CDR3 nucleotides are TGCAGTAGGGACGGGACAGGGGGAGGGGGTGAGCAGTTCTTC. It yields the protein CSRDGTGGGGEQFF.

The CDR3: CASSPSLTVTNTEAFF. CDR3 bases: TGTGCCAGCTCACCGTCACTGACAGTTACGAACACTGAAGCTTTCTTT. The V and J genes are TRBV18 and TRBJ1-1; TRBD1 might be the D (5 bases). CDR1 KGHSH and CDR2 LQKENI come from the germline V gene. CDR3 length: 16 residues. The V end was cut by 3 bases, the J end by 1 base, with 15 bases between.

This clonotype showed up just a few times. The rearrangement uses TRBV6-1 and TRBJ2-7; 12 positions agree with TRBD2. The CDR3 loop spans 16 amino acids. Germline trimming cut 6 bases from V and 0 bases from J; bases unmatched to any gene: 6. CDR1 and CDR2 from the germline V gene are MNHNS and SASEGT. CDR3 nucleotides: TGTGCCAGCAGCCCTGGGACTAGCGGGCTCTCCTACGAGCAGTACTTC. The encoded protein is CASSPGTSGLSYEQYF.

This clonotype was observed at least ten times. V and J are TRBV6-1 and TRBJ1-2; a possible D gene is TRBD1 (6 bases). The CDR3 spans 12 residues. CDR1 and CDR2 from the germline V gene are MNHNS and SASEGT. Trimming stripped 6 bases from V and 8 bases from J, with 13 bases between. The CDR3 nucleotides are TGTGCCAGCAGGGGCGGACAGCCAGGCTACACCTTC. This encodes CASRGGQPGYTF.

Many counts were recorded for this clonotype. The CDR3 loop reads CATSTTRGKGNQPQHF. The CDR3 DNA follows: TGTGCCACCAGCACCACCCGAGGGAAGGGCAATCAGCCCCAGCATTTT. The genes are TRBV15 and TRBJ1-5; no clear D. Trimming removed 4 bases from V and 2 bases from J, with 15 bases in between. Germline V CDR1 and CDR2: LNHNV, YYDKDF (reference sequence). The CDR3 contains 16 residues.

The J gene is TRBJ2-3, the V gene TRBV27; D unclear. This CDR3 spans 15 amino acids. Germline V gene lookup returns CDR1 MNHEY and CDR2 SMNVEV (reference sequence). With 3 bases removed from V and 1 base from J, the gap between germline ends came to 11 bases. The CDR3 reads CASSLKVPRTDTQYF. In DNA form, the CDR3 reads TGTGCCAGCAGTTTGAAGGTGCCTCGCACAGATACGCAGTATTTT.

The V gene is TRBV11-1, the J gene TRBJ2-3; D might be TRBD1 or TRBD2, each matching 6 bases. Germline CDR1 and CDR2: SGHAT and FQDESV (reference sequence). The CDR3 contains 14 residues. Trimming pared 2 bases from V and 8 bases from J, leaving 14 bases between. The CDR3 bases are TGTGCCAGCAGCTTACGGCTCGGGGGCACTACGCAGTATTTT. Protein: CASSLRLGGTTQYF.

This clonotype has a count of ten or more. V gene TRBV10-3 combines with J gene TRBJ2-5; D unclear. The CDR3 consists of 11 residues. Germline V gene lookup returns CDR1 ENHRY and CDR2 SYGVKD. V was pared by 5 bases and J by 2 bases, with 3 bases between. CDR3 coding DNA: TGTGCCATCAGTTCACAAGAGACCCAGTACTTC. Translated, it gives CAISSQETQYF.

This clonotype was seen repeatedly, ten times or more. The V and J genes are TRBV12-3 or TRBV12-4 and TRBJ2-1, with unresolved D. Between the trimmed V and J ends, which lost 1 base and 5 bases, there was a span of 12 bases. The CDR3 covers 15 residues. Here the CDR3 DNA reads TGTGCCAGCAGTTTAGAATCAGGTTGGGACAATGAGCAGTTCTTC. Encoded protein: CASSLESGWDNEQFF.

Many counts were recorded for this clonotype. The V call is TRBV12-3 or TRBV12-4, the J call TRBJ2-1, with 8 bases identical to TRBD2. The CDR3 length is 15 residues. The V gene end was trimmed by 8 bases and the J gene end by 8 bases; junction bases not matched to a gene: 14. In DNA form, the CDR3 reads TGTGCCAGCGCGGGGGTCGGGAGGGCCCTGGATGAGCAGTTCTTC. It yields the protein CASAGVGRALDEQFF.

CDR3 region: CASSLVESGDPPQHF. The CDR3 DNA reads as TGTGCCAGCAGCTTAGTTGAGTCAGGGGACCCGCCCCAGCATTTT. The rearrangement links TRBV7-9 to TRBJ1-5; possibly TRBD1 for D (6 bases). The V gene's germline CDR1 is SEHNR and CDR2 FQNEAQ (reference sequence). V lost 1 base, J lost 9 bases, and 16 bases lay in between. The CDR3 is 15 amino acids.